These 19 T cell receptor beta chains came from one sample sequenced in a study of blood T cells in healthy people across ages. Primed by a sample-barcoded 5' primer and a J-beta primer mix, a second PCR proceeded for 7 to 11 cycles. TCRdb passed the 5' RACE reads through MiXCR, listing each CDR3 protein once. The sample records approximately 1,000,000 distinct CDR3 sequences, roughly two fifths being singletons. The sequenced material came from blood. The source of these receptors is a man between 18 and 35 years old in good health.

The chain links TRBV7-9 to TRBJ2-3; TRBD2 matches at 10 bases. This CDR3 region has 18 residues. CDR1 is SEHNR and CDR2 is FQNEAQ in the germline V gene (reference sequence). V trimming: 0 bases; J trimming: 2 bases; junction bases outside the gene matches: 8. The CDR3 spells CASSLAHLGLADTDTQYF. The DNA for the CDR3 is TGTGCCAGCAGCTTAGCCCACCTAGGACTAGCGGACACAGATACGCAGTATTTT.

This chain uses TRBV2 with TRBJ2-4; D could derive from TRBD1 or TRBD2 (5 bases each). The J call is uncertain, as TRBJ2-5 better fits the DNA end. Germline assignment: CDR1 SNHLY and CDR2 FYNNEI. CDR3 length equals 15 residues. CDR3 nucleotide sequence: TGTGCCAGCAGTCAACCCGGGACCTTCCAAGAGACCCAGTACTTC. This gives the protein CASSQPGTFQETQYF.

The J gene is TRBJ1-4, the V gene TRBV3-1; 8 nucleotides line up with TRBD1. Germline V gene lookup returns CDR1 LGHDT and CDR2 YNNKEL (reference sequence). This CDR3 region has 15 residues. The junction had 6 bases not matched to a gene; V was cut back by 1 base and J by 8 bases. The CDR3 loop reads CASSQVDRASEKLFF. The CDR3 DNA sequence: TGTGCCAGCAGCCAAGTGGACAGGGCAAGCGAAAAACTGTTTTTT.

The J gene is TRBJ2-1, the V gene TRBV6-2 or TRBV6-3, with 10 bases identical to TRBD1. Germline CDR1 is MNHEY and CDR2 is SVGEGT. Trimming removed 0 bases from V and 12 bases from J; junction bases left unmatched: 8. The CDR3 totals 15 residues. The CDR3 DNA reads TGTGCCAGCAGTTACTCGGACAGGGGGTTTGAAGGGCAGTTCTTC. Residues: CASSYSDRGFEGQFF.

In this sample, this clonotype turned up a few times. The chain is built from TRBV5-1 and TRBJ2-6; 9 positions agree with TRBD1. V lost 4 bases to trimming and J lost 4 bases; unmatched junction nucleotides: 12. This CDR3 is built from 18 residues. Germline V lookup: CDR1 SGHRS, CDR2 YFSETQ. The CDR3 loop is CASSGDREKVMGANVLTF. For the CDR3, the DNA is TGCGCCAGCAGCGGGGACAGGGAGAAAGTAATGGGGGCCAACGTCCTGACTTTC.

The CDR3 is CASSHGTGELGRNWGYTF. The CDR3 DNA follows: TGTGCCAGCAGTCACGGGACGGGAGAGTTGGGCCGTAACTGGGGCTACACCTTC. V and J are TRBV27 and TRBJ1-2; the D gene is possibly TRBD1 (5 bases). This CDR3 comprises 18 residues. The germline V and J ends were trimmed by 5 bases and 8 bases, with 30 bases remaining between them. CDR1 and CDR2 from the germline V gene are MNHEY and SMNVEV (reference sequence).

This clonotype came up a few times. The chain employs TRBV2 and TRBJ2-3; 10 bases match TRBD2. Per the germline V gene, CDR1 is SNHLY and CDR2 is FYNNEI. This CDR3 is built from 18 residues. The V gene end was trimmed by 6 bases and the J gene end by 2 bases; junction bases not matched to a gene: 14. This CDR3 reads CASRRSSGGGSHTDTQYF. The CDR3 region has the DNA TGTGCCAGCAGGCGGTCTAGCGGGGGAGGTTCCCACACAGATACGCAGTATTTT.

The chain employs TRBV6-5 and TRBJ1-2; 7 bases are a match to TRBD1. Germline V lookup: CDR1 MNHEY, CDR2 SVGAGI. V shed 5 bases and J 4 bases; nucleotides not matched to a gene: 10. This CDR3 is built from 15 residues. The CDR3 loop is CASSAPGQKSYGYTF. The CDR3, as DNA: TGTGCCAGCAGTGCCCCGGGACAGAAGTCCTATGGCTACACCTTC.

For this clonotype: One junction end does not reproduce the germline sequence, and a read error may be involved. J is TRBJ1-4 and V is TRBV12-3 or TRBV12-4; perhaps TRBD1 as D (6 bases). This CDR3 is built from 13 residues. CDR3 in amino acids: CAGSFGRGEKLFF. The CDR3 nucleotides read TGTGCCGGCAGTTTCGGCAGGGGAGAAAAACTGTTTTTT.

In its sample, this clonotype was seen many times. V gene TRBV24-1 combines with J gene TRBJ2-3, with D perhaps given as TRBD1 or TRBD2 (5 bases each). The germline gives CDR1 KGHDR, CDR2 SFDVKD. The CDR3 runs 14 residues. Trimming stripped 3 bases from V and 11 bases from J, with 17 bases between. The CDR3 sequence is CATSDAGTNQLQYF. In DNA, the CDR3 is TGTGCCACCAGTGATGCCGGGACCAATCAGTTGCAGTATTTT.

This clonotype was detected only once. The chain employs TRBV6-2 or TRBV6-3 and TRBJ1-1, with D possibly being TRBD1 (6 bases). CDR3 length equals 17 residues. Germline V CDR1 and CDR2: MNHEY, SVGEGT. V was shortened by 8 bases and J by 1 base, with 23 bases between the two germline ends. CDR3 in amino acids: CASLGPNRERWNTEAFF. Written as DNA, the CDR3 is TGTGCCAGCCTGGGGCCGAACAGGGAACGTTGGAACACTGAAGCTTTCTTT.

The rearrangement joins TRBV15 to TRBJ2-6, with a possible D match to TRBD1 (6 bases). Germline V gene sequence: CDR1 LNHNV, CDR2 YYDKDF (reference sequence). The CDR3 length is 20 residues. The V end was cut by 0 bases, the J end by 0 bases, with 18 bases between. The CDR3 spells CATSRDSFRDISSGANVLTF. The CDR3 nucleotides read TGTGCCACCAGCAGAGATTCATTCCGGGACATTAGCTCTGGGGCCAACGTCCTGACTTTC.

In its sample, this clonotype was seen a few times. The CDR3 bases are TGTGCCATCAGTGATACAGGGACTGGGGCCAACGTCCTGACTTTC. Its protein is CAISDTGTGANVLTF. The chain employs TRBV10-3 and TRBJ2-6, with a possible D match to TRBD1 (6 bases). Germline CDR1 and CDR2: ENHRY and SYGVKD. This CDR3 has 15 amino acids. V was clipped by 3 bases and J by 2 bases, with 8 bases between them.

CDR3 nucleotides: TGCGCCAGCAGCTTAGGGGCAGTTGGCTACACCTTC. Protein product: CASSLGAVGYTF. The chain combines TRBV5-1 with TRBJ1-2; D may be TRBD1 (5 bases). The CDR3 contains 12 residues. Germline V gene lookup returns CDR1 SGHRS and CDR2 YFSETQ. V was shortened by 2 bases and J by 7 bases, with 9 bases between the two germline ends.

This clonotype showed up just a few times. A junction end diverges from the germline sequence, so it may reflect a read error. The gene calls are TRBV7-9 and TRBJ1-4; D gene uncertain. This CDR3 spans 16 amino acids. Looked up from germline, CDR1 is SEHNR and CDR2 is FQNEAQ (reference sequence). This chain's CDR3 is CASSFGPVATNEKLFF. The CDR3 DNA is TGTGCCAGCAGCTTTGGACCCGTTGCAACTAATGAGAAACTGTTTTTT.

The DNA for the CDR3 is TGTGCCAGCGGCAACCAGGGGAGGGGGAACACTGAAGCTTTCTTT. Its protein is CASGNQGRGNTEAFF. This chain connects TRBV6-5 to TRBJ1-1; D possibly corresponds to TRBD1 (6 bases). Between the trimmed V and J ends, which lost 8 bases and 1 base, there was a span of 17 bases. The length of the CDR3 is 15 residues. Germline assignment: CDR1 MNHEY and CDR2 SVGAGI.

The chain employs TRBV20-1 and TRBJ2-1; TRBD2 agrees at 8 bases. Unmatched junction bases numbered 15, after V lost 2 bases and J lost 9 bases. This CDR3 comprises 16 residues. Germline lookup yields CDR1 DFQATT and CDR2 SNEGSKA (reference sequence). This chain's CDR3 is CSARPDPGGDSGEQFF. CDR3 nucleotide sequence: TGCAGTGCTAGACCAGACCCGGGGGGGGATTCGGGTGAGCAGTTCTTC.

The CDR3 DNA reads TGTGCCATCAGGGAAACGGGAGAGGATCCGTACTTC. This encodes CAIRETGEDPYF. The V call is TRBV10-3, the J call TRBJ2-7; D might be TRBD2 (6 bases). V was pared by 6 bases and J by 12 bases, with 18 bases between. Germline V gene sequence: CDR1 ENHRY, CDR2 SYGVKD. The CDR3 sequence is 12 residues long.

This clonotype came up a few times. The chain joins TRBV7-2 to TRBJ2-1, with 7 bases matching TRBD2. The CDR3 contains 14 residues. With V trimmed by 6 bases and J by 9 bases, 11 bases remained unmatched. In germline, CDR1 is SGHTA, CDR2 FQGNSA. CDR3 amino acids: CASRQIGAGIEQFF. CDR3 nucleotides: TGTGCCAGCAGACAAATAGGAGCGGGAATTGAGCAGTTCTTC.